This T cell receptor beta chain was documented in a study of shared clonotypes between healthy human individuals. The data were produced by immunoSEQ multiplex PCR, yet TCRdb's version contains in-frame clones alone and is incomplete. The repertoire has approximately 510,000 clones, about four fifths of them found once; the top ten carry roughly 13%. The CDR3 has 13 amino acids. V was pared by 6 bases and J by 5 bases, with 6 bases of the junction left unmatched. Germline V lookup: CDR1 SNHLY, CDR2 FYNNEI. Sequences were obtained from PBMCs. The source of this sequence is a woman aged 40 to 50 in good health. Some clones in this sample may be carry-over from other donors' samples. This chain connects TRBV2 to TRBJ1-1, with 7 nucleotides matching TRBD1. The chain's CDR3 is CASSRQGLTEAFF. CDR3 in DNA: TGTGCCAGCAGCAGACAGGGTCTGACTGAAGCTTTCTTT. Variable domain in full (rest from reference TRBV2 and TRBJ1-1): EPEVTQTPSHQVTQMGQEVILRCVPISNHLYFYWYRQILGQKVEFLVSFYNNEISEKSEIFDDQFSVERPDGSNFTLKIRSTKLEDSAMYFCASSRQGLTEAFFGQGTRLTVV.